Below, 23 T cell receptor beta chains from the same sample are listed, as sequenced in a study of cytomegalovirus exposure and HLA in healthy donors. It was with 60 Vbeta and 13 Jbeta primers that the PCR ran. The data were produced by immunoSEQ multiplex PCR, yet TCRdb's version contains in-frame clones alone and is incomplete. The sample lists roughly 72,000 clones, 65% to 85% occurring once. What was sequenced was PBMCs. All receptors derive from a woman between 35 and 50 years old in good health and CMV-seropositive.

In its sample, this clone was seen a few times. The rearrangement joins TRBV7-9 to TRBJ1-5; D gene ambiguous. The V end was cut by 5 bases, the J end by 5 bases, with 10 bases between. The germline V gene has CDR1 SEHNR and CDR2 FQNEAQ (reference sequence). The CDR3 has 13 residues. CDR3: CASSLGLDQPQHF. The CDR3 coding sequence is TGTGCCAGCAGCCTTGGACTGGATCAGCCCCAGCATTTT.

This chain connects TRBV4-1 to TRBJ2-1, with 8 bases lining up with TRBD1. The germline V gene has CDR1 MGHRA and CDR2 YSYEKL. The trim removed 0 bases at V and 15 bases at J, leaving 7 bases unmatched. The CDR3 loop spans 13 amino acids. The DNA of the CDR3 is TGCGCCAGCAGCCAAGAAAGGACAGGGTATCGGTTCTTC. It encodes CASSQERTGYRFF.

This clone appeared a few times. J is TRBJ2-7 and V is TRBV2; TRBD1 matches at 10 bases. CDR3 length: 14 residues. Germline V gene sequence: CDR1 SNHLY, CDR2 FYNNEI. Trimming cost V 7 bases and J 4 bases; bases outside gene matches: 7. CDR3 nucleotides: TGTGCCAGCAAACCGGGACAGGGGAGATACGAGCAGTACTTC. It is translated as CASKPGQGRYEQYF.

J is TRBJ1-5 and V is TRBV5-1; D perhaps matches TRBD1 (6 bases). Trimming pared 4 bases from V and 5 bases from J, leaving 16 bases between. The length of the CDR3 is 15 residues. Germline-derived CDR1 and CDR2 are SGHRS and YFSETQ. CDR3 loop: CASSATGMPHQPQHF. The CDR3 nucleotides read TGCGCCAGCAGCGCAACAGGGATGCCTCATCAGCCCCAGCATTTT.

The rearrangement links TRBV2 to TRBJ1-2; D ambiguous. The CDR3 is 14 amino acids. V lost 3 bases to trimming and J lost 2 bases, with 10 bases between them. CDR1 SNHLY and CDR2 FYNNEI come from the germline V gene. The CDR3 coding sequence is TGTGCCAGCAGTGAGTATTCGACAAACTATGGCTACACCTTC. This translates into CASSEYSTNYGYTF.

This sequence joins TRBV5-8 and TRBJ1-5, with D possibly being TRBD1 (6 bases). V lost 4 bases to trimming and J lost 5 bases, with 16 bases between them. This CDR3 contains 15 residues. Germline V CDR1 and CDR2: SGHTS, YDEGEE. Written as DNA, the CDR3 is TGTGCCAGCAGCGGGGCCAGGGGCTTAGATCAGCCCCAGCATTTT. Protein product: CASSGARGLDQPQHF.

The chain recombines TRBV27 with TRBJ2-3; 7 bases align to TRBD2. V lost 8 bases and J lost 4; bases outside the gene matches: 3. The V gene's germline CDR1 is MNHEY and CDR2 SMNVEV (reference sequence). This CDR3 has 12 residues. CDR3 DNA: TGTGCCAGCTCCCGGGGGGCAGATACGCAGTATTTT. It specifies CASSRGADTQYF.

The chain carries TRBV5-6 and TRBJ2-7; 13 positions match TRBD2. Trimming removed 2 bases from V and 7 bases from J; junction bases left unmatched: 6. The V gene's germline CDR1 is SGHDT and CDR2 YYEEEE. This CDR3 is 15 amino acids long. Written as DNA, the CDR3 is TGTGCCAGCAGCTTAACTAGCGGGGGGGTGGGGGAGCAGTACTTC. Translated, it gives CASSLTSGGVGEQYF. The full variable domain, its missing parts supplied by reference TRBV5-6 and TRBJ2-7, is DAGVTQSPTHLIKTRGQQVTLRCSPKSGHDTVSWYQQALGQGPQFIFQYYEEEERQRGNFPDRFSGHQFPNYSSELNVNALLLGDSALYLCASSLTSGGVGEQYFGPGTRLTVT.

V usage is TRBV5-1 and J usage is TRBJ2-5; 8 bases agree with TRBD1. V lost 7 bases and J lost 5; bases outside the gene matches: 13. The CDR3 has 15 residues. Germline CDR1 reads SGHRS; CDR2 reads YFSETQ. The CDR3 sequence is CASGMPGDRKETQYF. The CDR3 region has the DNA TGCGCCAGCGGAATGCCGGGGGACAGGAAGGAGACCCAGTACTTC.

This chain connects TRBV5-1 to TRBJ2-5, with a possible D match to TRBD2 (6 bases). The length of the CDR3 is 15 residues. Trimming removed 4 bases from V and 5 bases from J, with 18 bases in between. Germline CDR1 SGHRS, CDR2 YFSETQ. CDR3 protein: CASSGGRGNLETQYF. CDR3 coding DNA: TGCGCCAGCAGCGGAGGACGGGGGAATTTGGAGACCCAGTACTTC.

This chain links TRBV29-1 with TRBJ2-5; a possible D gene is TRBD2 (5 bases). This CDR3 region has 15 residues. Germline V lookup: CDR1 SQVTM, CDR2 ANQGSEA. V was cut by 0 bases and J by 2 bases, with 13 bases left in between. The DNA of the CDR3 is TGCAGCGTTGAAGATAGTCTAGCAAGTCAAGAGACCCAGTACTTC. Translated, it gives CSVEDSLASQETQYF.

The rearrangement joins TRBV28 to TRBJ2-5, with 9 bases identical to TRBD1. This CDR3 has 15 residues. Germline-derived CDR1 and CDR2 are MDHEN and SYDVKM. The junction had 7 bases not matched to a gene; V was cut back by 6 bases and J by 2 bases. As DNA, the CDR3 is TGTGCCAGCAGGGCCCTGGACAGGGGACAAGAGACCCAGTACTTC. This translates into CASRALDRGQETQYF.

CDR3 loop: CASSYGQGAGGYTF. As DNA, the CDR3 is TGTGCCAGCAGCTATGGACAGGGGGCGGGTGGCTACACCTTC. The chain is built from TRBV7-9 and TRBJ1-2; 11 bases agree with TRBD1. CDR1 and CDR2 (germline): SEHNR, FQNEAQ (reference sequence). This CDR3 is built from 14 residues. Unmatched junction bases numbered 5, after V lost 4 bases and J lost 7 bases.

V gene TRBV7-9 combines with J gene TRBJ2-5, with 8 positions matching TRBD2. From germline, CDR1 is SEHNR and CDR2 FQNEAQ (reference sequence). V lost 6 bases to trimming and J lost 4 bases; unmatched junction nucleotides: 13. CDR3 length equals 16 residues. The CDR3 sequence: CASSSQSSGWLETQYF. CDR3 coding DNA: TGTGCCAGCAGTTCCCAATCTAGCGGGTGGTTAGAGACCCAGTACTTC.

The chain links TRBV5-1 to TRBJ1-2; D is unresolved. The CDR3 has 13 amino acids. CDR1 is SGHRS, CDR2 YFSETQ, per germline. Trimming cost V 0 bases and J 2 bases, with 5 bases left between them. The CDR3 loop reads CASSLGQNYGYTF. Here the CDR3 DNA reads TGCGCCAGCAGCTTGGGCCAGAACTATGGCTACACCTTC.

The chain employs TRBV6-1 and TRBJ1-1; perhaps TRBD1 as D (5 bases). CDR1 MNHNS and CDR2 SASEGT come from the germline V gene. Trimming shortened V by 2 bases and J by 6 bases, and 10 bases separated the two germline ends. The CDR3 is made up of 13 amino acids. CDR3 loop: CASSESREAEAFF. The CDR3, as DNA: TGTGCCAGCAGTGAAAGCAGGGAGGCTGAAGCTTTCTTT.

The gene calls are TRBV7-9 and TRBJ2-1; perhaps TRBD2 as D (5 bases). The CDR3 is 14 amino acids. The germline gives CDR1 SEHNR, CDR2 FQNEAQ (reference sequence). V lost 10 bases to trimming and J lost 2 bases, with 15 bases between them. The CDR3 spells CATKPSGPYNEQFF. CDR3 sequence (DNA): TGTGCCACCAAACCAAGCGGTCCCTACAATGAGCAGTTCTTC. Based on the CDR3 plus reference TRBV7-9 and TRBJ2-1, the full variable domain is DTGVSQNPRHKITKRGQNVTFRCDPISEHNRLYWYRQTLGQGPEFLTYFQNEAQLEKSRLLSDRFSAERPKGSFSTLEIQRTEQGDSAMYLCATKPSGPYNEQFFGPGTRLTVL.

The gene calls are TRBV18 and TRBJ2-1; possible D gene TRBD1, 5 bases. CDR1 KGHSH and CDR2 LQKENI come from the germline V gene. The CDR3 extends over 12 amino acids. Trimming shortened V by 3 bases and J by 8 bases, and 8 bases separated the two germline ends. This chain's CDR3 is CASSPLGDEQFF. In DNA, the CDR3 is TGTGCCAGCTCACCGTTAGGGGATGAGCAGTTCTTC.

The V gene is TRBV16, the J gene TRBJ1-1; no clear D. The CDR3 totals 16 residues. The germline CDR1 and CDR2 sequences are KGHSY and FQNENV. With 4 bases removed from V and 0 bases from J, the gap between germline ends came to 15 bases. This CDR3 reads CASSRSFRAVNTEAFF. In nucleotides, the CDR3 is TGTGCCAGCAGCCGCAGCTTTAGAGCGGTGAACACTGAAGCTTTCTTT.

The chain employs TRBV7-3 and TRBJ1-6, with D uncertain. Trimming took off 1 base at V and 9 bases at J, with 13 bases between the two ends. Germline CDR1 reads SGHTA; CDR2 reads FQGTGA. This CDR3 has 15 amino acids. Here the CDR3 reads CASSLSPGIGSPLHF. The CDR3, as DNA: TGTGCCAGCAGCTTAAGTCCGGGTATCGGTTCACCCCTCCACTTT.

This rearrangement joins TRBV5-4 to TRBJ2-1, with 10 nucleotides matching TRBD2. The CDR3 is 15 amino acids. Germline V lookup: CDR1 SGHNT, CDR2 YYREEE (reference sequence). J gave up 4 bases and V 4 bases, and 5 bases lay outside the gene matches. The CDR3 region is CASSGGTSVYNEQFF. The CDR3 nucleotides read TGTGCCAGCAGCGGGGGGACTAGCGTTTACAATGAGCAGTTCTTC.

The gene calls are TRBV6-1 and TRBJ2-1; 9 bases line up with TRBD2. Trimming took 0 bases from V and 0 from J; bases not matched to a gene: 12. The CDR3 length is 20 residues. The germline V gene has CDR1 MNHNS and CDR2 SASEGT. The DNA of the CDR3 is TGTGCCAGCAGTGAAGCGCTAGCGGGGACATTATCGAGCTCCTACAATGAGCAGTTCTTC. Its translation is CASSEALAGTLSSSYNEQFF.

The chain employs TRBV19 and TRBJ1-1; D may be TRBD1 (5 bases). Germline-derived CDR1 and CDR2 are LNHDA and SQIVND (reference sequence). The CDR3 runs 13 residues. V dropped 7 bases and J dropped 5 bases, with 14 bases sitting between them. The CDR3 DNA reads TGTGCCAGTACCGGGCCCCGGGGGACTGAAGCTTTCTTT. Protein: CASTGPRGTEAFF.